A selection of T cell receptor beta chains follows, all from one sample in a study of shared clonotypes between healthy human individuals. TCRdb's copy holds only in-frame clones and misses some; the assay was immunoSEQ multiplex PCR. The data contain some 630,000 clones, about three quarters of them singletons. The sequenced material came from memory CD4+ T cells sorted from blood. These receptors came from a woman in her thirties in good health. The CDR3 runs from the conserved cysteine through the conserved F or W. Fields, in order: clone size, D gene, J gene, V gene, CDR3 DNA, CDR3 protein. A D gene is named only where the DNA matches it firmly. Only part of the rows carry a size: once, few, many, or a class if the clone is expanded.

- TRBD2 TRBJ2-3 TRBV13 TGTGCCAGCAGCGGGCGACTAGCGCCTAGCACAGATACGCAGTATTTT CASSGRLAPSTDTQYF
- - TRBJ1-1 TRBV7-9 TGTGCCAGCAGCTTAGGGCCCGAACAGGGGAACACTGAAGCTTTCTTT CASSLGPEQGNTEAFF
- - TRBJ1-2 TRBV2 TGTGCCAGCAAAGCGGCAGGGCTGGGCTACACCTTC CASKAAGLGYTF
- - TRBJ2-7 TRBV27 TGTGCCAGCAGTCCGCGGGTAGGGTACTACGTGGAGCAGTACTTC CASSPRVGYYVEQYF
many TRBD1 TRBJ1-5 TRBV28 TGTGCCAGCAAGAAACAGGGGGCTAGCAATCAGCCCCAGCATTTT CASKKQGASNQPQHF
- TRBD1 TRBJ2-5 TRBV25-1 TGTGCCAGCAGCGCGACCAATGAAAATCAGGGGGTGGGAGAGACCCAGTACTTC CASSATNENQGVGETQYF
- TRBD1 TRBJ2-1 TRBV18 TGTGCCAGCAGCGCCGGGACAGGGGTTGACAATGAGCAGTTCTTC CASSAGTGVDNEQFF
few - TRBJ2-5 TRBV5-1 TGCGCCAGCAGCTTGAAGTTGGAGGAAGAGACCCAGTACTTC CASSLKLEEETQYF
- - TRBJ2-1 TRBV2 TGTGCCAGCAGTGGGTTAGTTATAGGAAATGAGCAGTTCTTC CASSGLVIGNEQFF
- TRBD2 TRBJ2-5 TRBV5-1 TGCGCCAGCAGCCAAGGACTAGCGGTAGGGGAAGAGACCCAGTACTTC CASSQGLAVGEETQYF
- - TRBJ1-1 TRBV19 TGTGCCAGTAGTATAGACAACAGGGTGTCTGAAGCTTTCTTT CASSIDNRVSEAFF
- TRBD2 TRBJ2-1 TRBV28 TGTGCCAGCAGGGAAAGCGGGGAAACCTACAATGAGCAGTTCTTC CASRESGETYNEQFF
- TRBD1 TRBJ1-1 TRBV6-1 TGTGCCAGCAGTGACGTGGGACAGGCGAACACTGAAGCTTTCTTT CASSDVGQANTEAFF
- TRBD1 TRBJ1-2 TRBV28 TGTGCCAGCGGGTCGACAGGGGGGAACTACTACTATGGCTACACCTTC CASGSTGGNYYYGYTF
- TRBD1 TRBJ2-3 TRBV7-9 TGTGCCAGCAGCTCGACAGGGGCGAGCACAGATACGCAGTATTTT CASSSTGASTDTQYF
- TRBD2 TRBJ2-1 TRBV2 TGTGCCAGCAGGGCGGGAGTTCTGTTCTTC CASRAGVLFF
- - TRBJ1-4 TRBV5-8 TGTGCCAGCAGCCAACCCACAACTAATGAAAAACTGTTTTTT CASSQPTTNEKLFF
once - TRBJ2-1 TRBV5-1 TGCGCCAGCAGCTTGGTTCCAGGAAGGGGGATCGATGAGCAGTTCTTC CASSLVPGRGIDEQFF
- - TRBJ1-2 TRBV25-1 TGTGCCAGCAGTGAAGGCGGCAGTCACTATGGCTACACCTTC CASSEGGSHYGYTF
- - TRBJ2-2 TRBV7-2 TGTGCCAGCAGCTTACGGCCGCCACCGAACACCGGGGAGCTGTTTTTT CASSLRPPPNTGELFF
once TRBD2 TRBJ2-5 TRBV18 TGTGCCAGCTCACCCCCTTTGACTAGCGGGAGAGAGACCCAGTACTTC CASSPPLTSGRETQYF
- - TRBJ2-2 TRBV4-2 TGTGCCAGCAGCCAACTTCCAGGGAACTTCGCGAACACCGGGGAGCTGTTTTTT CASSQLPGNFANTGELFF
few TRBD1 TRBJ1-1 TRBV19 TGTGCCAGTACCTTATTGAGGGGGCCCACTGAAGCTTTCTTT CASTLLRGPTEAFF
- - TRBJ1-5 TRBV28 TGTGCCAGCAGTCGGGTTCGGAGGGCACAGCCCCAGCATTTT CASSRVRRAQPQHF
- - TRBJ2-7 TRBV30 TGTGCCTGGAGTAGGGGGGAGGGCCACGAGCAGTACTTC CAWSRGEGHEQYF
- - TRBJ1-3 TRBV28 TGTGCCAGCAGCCCTGGGGGCTCTGGAAACACCATATATTTT CASSPGGSGNTIYF
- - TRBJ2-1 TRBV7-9 TGTGCCAGCAGCTTATCCGTCACTGAGCAGTTCTTC CASSLSVTEQFF
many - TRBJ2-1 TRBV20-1 TGCAGTGCTAGAGGGCGAGGGGAGCAGTTCTTC CSARGRGEQFF
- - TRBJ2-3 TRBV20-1 TGCAGTGCTAGGAAAGATACGCAGTATTTT CSARKDTQYF
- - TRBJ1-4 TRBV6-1 TGTGCCAGCAGTACCCAAAGGACATGGAATGAAAAACTGTTTTTT CASSTQRTWNEKLFF
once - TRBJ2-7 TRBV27 TGTGCCAGCCAACCGACTAGTTCCCCCTACGAGCAGTACTTC CASQPTSSPYEQYF
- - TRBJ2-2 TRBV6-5 TGTGCCAGCAGTCCCTACACCGGGGAGCTGTTTTTT CASSPYTGELFF
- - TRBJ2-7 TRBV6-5 TGTGCCAGCAGTTACTCGGTTGGGGACGCCTACGAGCAGTACTTC CASSYSVGDAYEQYF
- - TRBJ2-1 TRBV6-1 TGTGCCAGCAGTGCAACCGGTGAAAATGAGCAGTTCTTC CASSATGENEQFF
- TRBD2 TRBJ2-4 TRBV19 TGTGCCAGTAGTTCGCTTGCGACTAGCGGGAGAACGGGCCAAAACATTCAGTACTTC CASSSLATSGRTGQNIQYF
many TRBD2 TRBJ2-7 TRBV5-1 TGCGCCAGCTTCCGGACTAGCGGGGGGACCTATGAGGAGCAGTACTTC CASFRTSGGTYEEQYF
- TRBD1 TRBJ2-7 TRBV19 TGTGCCAGTAGGAAGACAGGGGGCGGGAACGAGCAGTACTTC CASRKTGGGNEQYF
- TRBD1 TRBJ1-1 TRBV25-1 TGTGCCAGCAGTGGCCGACAGGGCTTCAACAACCTTGAAGCTTTCTTT CASSGRQGFNNLEAFF
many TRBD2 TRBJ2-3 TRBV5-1 TGCGCCAGCAGCTTCCCCTGGCGGGAGGTCGCAGATACGCAGTATTTT CASSFPWREVADTQYF
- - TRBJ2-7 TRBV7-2 TGTGCCAGCAGCTTAGGCCCGGGGTCGCCTTACGAGCAGTACTTC CASSLGPGSPYEQYF
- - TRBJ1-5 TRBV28 TGTGCCAGCAGTTACGCGGGCAATCAGCCCCAGCATTTT CASSYAGNQPQHF
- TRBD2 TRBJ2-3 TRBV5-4 TGTGCCAGCAGCCCCGGGACTAGCGGGAACTCAGATACGCAGTATTTT CASSPGTSGNSDTQYF